This TCR beta chain was sequenced for a study of T cell clones after liver transplantation (dated by TCRdb to the late 2010s). At the level of the whole study: Samples were obtained from ITN030ST, a randomized trial in which withdrawal of immunosuppression was attempted within 2 years of liver transplantation. Donor-reactive T cell clones were identified by TCRbeta sequencing after a pre-transplant mixed lymphocyte reaction and then tracked in post-transplant blood. As an antigen-independent comparator for donor-reactive sequences, third party-reactive TCRbeta sequences were also identified from pre-transplant MLRs. Three of the eight recipients were HCV-positive; the others were transplanted for non-autoimmune, non-viral indications. Until randomization at 12-24 months post-transplant, subjects were given standard immunosuppression, with no induction therapy. Tolerance was defined as complete immunosuppression withdrawal for at least one year with no rise in liver enzymes beyond twice the upper limit of normal. Blood samples were collected pre-transplant, pre-randomization before withdrawal, and post-randomization after either complete withdrawal or failed withdrawal. Of the 8 liver transplant recipients making up the studied cohort, 3 were classified as tolerant and 5 as non-tolerant.

Thawed unstimulated PBMCs were stained for CD3, CD4 and CD8 and FACS-sorted into CD3+CD4+ and CD3+CD8+ populations. Each of the 8 studied subjects was randomized to immunosuppression withdrawal. Genomic DNA was isolated with the Qiagen DNeasy Blood and Tissue Kit. CDR3 length: 16 amino acids, cysteine to phenylalanine. Just CDR3 DNA is preserved here, 48 bases in frame from base 1. The trim is 0 bases for V and 1 base for J, with a gap of 13 bases between the germline ends. CDR1 SGHRS and CDR2 YFSETQ were looked up in the germline V gene. For this clone: It lacks a known antigen. Base qualities were left out, and no much larger clone turns up one base away.

What the study reported, not specific to this receptor: Because of small, heterogeneous patient numbers and non-standardized post-transplant time points, the conclusions were only preliminary. The decline in donor-reactive sequences exceeded the decline in third party-reactive sequences, suggesting partial antigen-specific deletion that was unrelated to withdrawal success. In two subjects, low numbers of available donor cells limited the measurable donor-reactive repertoire. A significant post-transplant decrease in circulating donor-reactive CD4 TCRbeta sequences was observed in 5 of 8 subjects, irrespective of tolerance or HCV status. After accounting for repertoire turnover, donor-reactive detection was significantly reduced in 7 of 8 subjects for CD4 and 8 of 8 for CD8. Because allograft tissue specimens were not available, migration of donor-reactive T cells into the graft, rather than deletion, may have occurred.

Using immunoSEQ, frozen genomic DNA was subjected to high-throughput TCRbeta CDR3 sequencing, a process that included PCR amplification, mapping, bias correction and internal controls. In the source study's methods: Only productive rearrangements were retained, with each unique TCRbeta sequence defined by its CDR3 nucleotide sequence together with its V and J gene. For a sequence to be called donor-reactive, it needed a frequency of at least 0.01% and at least 5-fold expansion in CFSE-low cells compared with unstimulated pre-transplant cells. To ensure at least 90% detection power, minimum frequency thresholds were set for each subject based on that subject's lowest-template unstimulated sample. Jensen-Shannon divergence between the top 1000 TCRbeta sequences after and before transplant was used to measure repertoire turnover. Changes in detection of donor-reactive sequences were tested with two-sided Fisher's exact tests. TCRdb limited this immuneACCESS table to in-frame rearrangements with V and J called. A share of clones is missing; checked studies link under half to unresolved V genes, and the rest is unexplained. The V and J calls and clone size were taken over from that table, and D and trimming were inferred from the DNA. The sample table holds some 110,000 clones, of which 90% were seen once. The top ten hold 0.65% to 0.85% of the sample.

The source is a human patient who received a liver transplant. It is possible that, after a transplant, some T cells come from the graft donor. Here the sequenced sample was CD4+ T cells from blood, taken 12 months after liver transplant. Recombination linked TRBV5-1 to TRBJ2-5, with TRBD2 as a weak D call on 6 bases. CDR3 loop: CASSLAPRGGQETQYF. The nucleotide sequence is TGCGCCAGCAGCTTGGCCCCTAGGGGAGGCCAAGAGACCCAGTACTTC. With all but the CDR3 taken from the reference TRBV5-1 and TRBJ2-5 genes, the full variable domain is: KAGVTQTPRYLIKTRGQQVTLSCSPISGHRSVSWYQQTPGQGLQFLFEYFSETQRNKGNFPGRFSGRQFSNSRSEMNVSTLELGDSALYLCASSLAPRGGQETQYFGPGTRLLVL.